The entry below gives a single TCR beta chain sequence along with its context. Its antigen is currently unknown. The CDR3 loop spans 15 amino acids. Germline V gene sequence: CDR1 LNHDA, CDR2 SQIVND (reference sequence). V lost 3 bases to trimming and J lost 0 bases, with 9 bases between them. Time point reported: baseline, week 1 (first vaccination visit). Indicated treatment: pre-vaccination baseline after standard-of-care therapy. The data are from a study of a mutant IDH1 vaccine in newly diagnosed glioma. Broader study findings: Alterations occurring in top peripheral T cell clonotypes seemed unrelated to pseudoprogression.

Sequenced by immunoSEQ multiplex PCR; TCRdb stores in-frame clones only, minus some. The table has around 92,000 clones, about 90% seen once. Sample: PBMCs, taken from a glioma patient treated with radiotherapy, temozolomide or both. The V call is TRBV19, the J call TRBJ2-1, with TRBD2 as a possible D gene (5 bases). This TCR derives from a woman aged 45-59 years with glioma. CDR3: CASSIWRSSYNEQFF. CDR3 DNA sequence: TGTGCCAGTAGTATTTGGAGGAGCTCCTACAATGAGCAGTTCTTC.